The sequence of this T cell receptor (beta chain) was determined in a study of blood T cell repertoires in COVID-19. The overall study: The samples span acute and convalescent COVID-19 from the United States, Italy and Spain. Sample material is recorded as cDNA or gDNA derived from T cells, B-cell-depleted T cells, or PBMCs.

Between the trimmed V and J ends, which lost 5 bases and 0 bases, there was a span of 7 bases. Germline-derived CDR1 and CDR2 are SGHDN and FVKESK. The CDR3 is 13 amino acids. TCRdb's table, derived via immunoSEQ multiplex PCR, lists solely in-frame clones and lacks some. The sample carries approximately 200,000 clones, 85% to 90% recorded once. Sequencing was performed on peripheral blood. The sequence was collected from a woman aged 45-59 years with acute or convalescent COVID-19. This chain joins TRBV14 and TRBJ1-2; D is unclear. The CDR3 DNA sequence: TGTGCCAGCAGCAAAACTTCTAACTATGGCTACACCTTC. Translating gives CASSKTSNYGYTF.